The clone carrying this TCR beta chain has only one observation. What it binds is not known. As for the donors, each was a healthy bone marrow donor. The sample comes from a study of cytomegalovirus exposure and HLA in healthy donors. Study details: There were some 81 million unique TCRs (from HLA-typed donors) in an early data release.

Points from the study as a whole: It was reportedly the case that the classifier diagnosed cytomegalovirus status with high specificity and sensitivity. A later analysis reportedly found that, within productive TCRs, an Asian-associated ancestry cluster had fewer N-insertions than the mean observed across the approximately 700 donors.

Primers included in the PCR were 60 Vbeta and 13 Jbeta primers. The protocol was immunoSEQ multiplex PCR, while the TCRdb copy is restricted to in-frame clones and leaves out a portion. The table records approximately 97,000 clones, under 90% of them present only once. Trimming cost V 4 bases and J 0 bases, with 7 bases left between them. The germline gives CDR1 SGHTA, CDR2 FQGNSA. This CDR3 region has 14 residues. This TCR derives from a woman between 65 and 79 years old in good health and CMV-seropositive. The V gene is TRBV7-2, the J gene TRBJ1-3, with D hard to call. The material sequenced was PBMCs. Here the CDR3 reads CASSYAHSGNTIYF. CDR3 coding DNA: TGTGCCAGCAGCTACGCGCACTCTGGAAACACCATATATTTT.